One sample yielded the 30 T cell receptor beta chains listed below, sequenced in a study of blood T cell repertoires in COVID-19. The protocol was immunoSEQ multiplex PCR, while the TCRdb copy is restricted to in-frame clones and leaves out a portion. The repertoire holds 120,000 to 150,000 clones, with 65% to 90% as singletons. Material for sequencing was peripheral blood. Every receptor here comes from a man aged 50-60 years with acute or convalescent COVID-19.

The gene calls are TRBV18 and TRBJ2-3, with 12 bases matching TRBD2. The V and J ends lost 5 bases and 2 bases, in that order; junction bases with no gene match: 5. The germline V gene encodes CDR1 KGHSH and CDR2 LQKENI. The CDR3 spans 16 residues. In nucleotides, the CDR3 is TGTGCCAGCTCATCGACTAGCGGGGGTTACACAGATACGCAGTATTTT. Its protein is CASSSTSGGYTDTQYF.

The chain links TRBV7-2 to TRBJ1-5; 7 bases agree with TRBD1. The CDR3 is 14 amino acids. Germline loops: CDR1 SGHTA, CDR2 FQGNSA. The V and J ends lost 1 base and 5 bases, in that order; junction bases with no gene match: 2. CDR3 nucleotides: TGTGCCAGCAGCTTAGGGACAGGCGATCAGCCCCAGCATTTT. It specifies CASSLGTGDQPQHF.

The V gene is TRBV13, the J gene TRBJ2-7, with D possibly being TRBD1 (5 bases). The CDR3 sequence is 14 residues long. Deletions cut 1 base from V and 3 bases from J, with 10 bases between. Germline V lookup: CDR1 PRHDT, CDR2 FYEKMQ (reference sequence). CDR3 DNA sequence: TGTGCCAGCAGCTTAGACGGGCAGGGCTACGAGCAGTACTTC. It specifies CASSLDGQGYEQYF.

This clone has a single count. The rearrangement links TRBV19 to TRBJ1-6, with D tentatively TRBD1 (6 bases). V lost 4 bases and J 10 bases, leaving 20 bases between the germline ends. Germline CDR1 LNHDA, CDR2 SQIVND (reference sequence). The CDR3 is made up of 16 amino acids. In DNA form, the CDR3 reads TGTGCCAGTAGTAAGATAACGGGGCAGGGGAAATCACCCCTCCACTTT. Protein sequence: CASSKITGQGKSPLHF.

The chain carries TRBV9 and TRBJ1-2, with D possibly matching TRBD1 (6 bases). The length of the CDR3 is 16 residues. V dropped 0 bases and J dropped 3 bases, with 15 bases sitting between them. The V gene's germline CDR1 is SGDLS and CDR2 YYNGEE. The CDR3 DNA reads as TGTGCCAGCAGCGTAGCAGGGCAGGGGATCGACTATGGCTACACCTTC. Encoded protein: CASSVAGQGIDYGYTF.

V and J are TRBV5-6 and TRBJ1-6; 8 bases are a match to TRBD1. The length of the CDR3 is 16 residues. Germline CDR1 and CDR2: SGHDT and YYEEEE. Unmatched junction bases numbered 12, after V lost 1 base and J lost 12 bases. This CDR3 is CASSLKSGQGRRPLHF. The CDR3 DNA is TGTGCCAGCAGCTTGAAATCTGGACAGGGCCGTAGACCCCTCCACTTT.

The J gene is TRBJ1-2, the V gene TRBV7-9; D uncertain. Germline CDR1 SEHNR, CDR2 FQNEAQ (reference sequence). The CDR3 has 14 residues. Trimming stripped 1 base from V and 4 bases from J, with 10 bases between. CDR3 sequence: CASSLETVLYGYTF. The CDR3 nucleotides are TGTGCCAGCAGCTTAGAAACAGTCCTCTATGGCTACACCTTC.

The chain recombines TRBV24-1 with TRBJ1-5; 7 nucleotides line up with TRBD1. Trimming took 4 bases from V and 2 from J; bases not matched to a gene: 13. This CDR3 has 18 residues. Germline CDR1 is KGHDR and CDR2 is SFDVKD. CDR3: CATSEKEGGEACNQPQHF. The CDR3 nucleotides read TGTGCCACCAGTGAGAAGGAAGGGGGCGAAGCTTGCAATCAGCCCCAGCATTTT.

As regards this clone: Relative to the germline gene, one junction end is altered; a read error may explain this. Other DNA variants within this sample encode the same CDR3. V gene TRBV24-1 combines with J gene TRBJ2-2; TRBD2 matches at 10 bases. The CDR3 runs 13 residues. Germline lookup yields CDR1 KGHDR and CDR2 SFDVKD. The CDR3 region is CATGTSASGELFF. The CDR3 DNA is TGTGCCACCGGGACTAGCGCGTCCGGGGAGTTGTTTTTT.

The chain has TRBV11-3 and TRBJ2-3; the D gene is possibly TRBD1 (5 bases). V was cut by 1 base and J by 2 bases, with 7 bases left in between. In germline, CDR1 is SGHNT, CDR2 YENEEA. CDR3 size: 14 residues. In DNA form, the CDR3 reads TGTGCCAGCAGCTTAGCGACAGTCACAGATACGCAGTATTTT. Amino acids: CASSLATVTDTQYF.

This clone showed up just a few times. The chain recombines TRBV9 with TRBJ2-7; no clear D gene. With 0 bases removed from V and 2 bases from J, the gap between germline ends came to 15 bases. CDR3 length: 16 amino acids. Germline V gene data show CDR1 as SGDLS and CDR2 as YYNGEE. CDR3 residues: CASSVELAGTPYEQYF. The CDR3 DNA reads as TGTGCCAGCAGCGTAGAACTGGCAGGAACGCCCTACGAGCAGTACTTC.

The rearrangement links TRBV21-1 to TRBJ1-5. TRBV21-1 corresponds to a pseudogene. This CDR3 has 13 amino acids. CDR3 in amino acids: CASKSGVGQPQHF. CDR3 in DNA: TGTGCCAGCAAGTCGGGGGTAGGCCAGCCCCAGCATTTT.

This clone was seen just once. V and J are TRBV5-5 and TRBJ1-2; 7 bases fit TRBD1. The length of the CDR3 is 15 residues. Looked up from germline, CDR1 is SGHKS and CDR2 is YYEKEE (reference sequence). V was clipped by 3 bases and J by 2 bases; unmatched bases: 7. CDR3 protein: CASSWTGTANYGYTF. In DNA, the CDR3 is TGTGCCAGCAGCTGGACCGGGACAGCCAACTATGGCTACACCTTC.

The chain has TRBV7-2 and TRBJ1-1; tentatively, D is TRBD1 (5 bases). Trimming cost V 3 bases and J 3 bases, with 14 bases left between them. CDR3 length equals 15 residues. Germline CDR1 and CDR2: SGHTA and FQGNSA. The CDR3 region has the DNA TGTGCCAGCAGCTTCAGTGCTCGGGGGGACACTGAAGCTTTCTTT. It translates to CASSFSARGDTEAFF.

This clone was counted a few times. The genes are TRBV5-4 and TRBJ2-4, with a possible D match to TRBD1 (6 bases). This CDR3 is 16 amino acids long. Per the germline V gene, CDR1 is SGHNT and CDR2 is YYREEE (reference sequence). V dropped 3 bases and J dropped 0 bases, with 13 bases sitting between them. The CDR3 sequence: CASSSPGDKAKNIQYF. The DNA of the CDR3 is TGTGCCAGCAGCTCCCCAGGGGACAAAGCCAAAAACATTCAGTACTTC.

This CDR3 reads CASSRGEQFYGYTF. In DNA form, the CDR3 reads TGTGCCAGTAGCAGGGGAGAACAGTTCTATGGCTACACCTTC. The J gene is TRBJ1-2, the V gene TRBV19, with a tentative D call TRBD1 (6 bases). Between the trimmed V and J ends, which lost 6 bases and 4 bases, there was a span of 15 bases. The CDR3 runs 14 residues. The germline V gene encodes CDR1 LNHDA and CDR2 SQIVND (reference sequence).

As concerns this clone: Within the sample, other DNA sequences also encode this same CDR3. The V and J genes are TRBV19 and TRBJ2-3; TRBD2 aligns across 7 bases. Unmatched junction bases numbered 1, after V lost 3 bases and J lost 4 bases. CDR3 size: 13 residues. Germline V CDR1 and CDR2: LNHDA, SQIVND (reference sequence). In DNA form, the CDR3 reads TGTGCCAGTAGTATCGGACTAGCAGATACGCAGTATTTT. Residues: CASSIGLADTQYF.

This clone was seen only once. The rearrangement uses TRBV5-8 and TRBJ2-5; D remains ambiguous. The CDR3 runs to 14 residues. Per germline, CDR1 SGHTS and CDR2 YDEGEE. V lost 2 bases, J lost 2 bases, and 10 bases lay in between. CDR3 in DNA: TGTGCCAGCAGCTTTCCCGGAGAGCAAGAGACCCAGTACTTC. Its protein product is CASSFPGEQETQYF. Full variable domain (rest looked up from reference TRBV5-8 and TRBJ2-5): EAGVTQSPTHLIKTRGQQATLRCSPISGHTSVYWYQQALGLGLQFLLWYDEGEERNRGNFPPRFSGRQFPNYSSELNVNALELEDSALYLCASSFPGEQETQYFGPGTRLLVL.

The genes are TRBV19 and TRBJ1-1, with D tentatively TRBD1 (6 bases). Looked up from germline, CDR1 is LNHDA and CDR2 is SQIVND (reference sequence). Trimming removed 9 bases from V and 0 bases from J, with 17 bases in between. The CDR3 loop spans 15 amino acids. Here the CDR3 reads CASTRRTAMNTEAFF. DNA for the CDR3: TGTGCCAGCACGCGCAGGACAGCTATGAACACTGAAGCTTTCTTT.

The chain combines TRBV15 with TRBJ2-3; possible D gene TRBD2, 6 bases. Germline V gene sequence: CDR1 LNHNV, CDR2 YYDKDF (reference sequence). The length of the CDR3 is 16 residues. Trimming stripped 1 base from V and 0 bases from J, with 11 bases between. Here the CDR3 reads CATSRGEGLSTDTQYF. CDR3 DNA: TGTGCCACCAGCAGAGGTGAGGGACTTAGCACAGATACGCAGTATTTT.

This clone appeared a single time. V gene TRBV4-1 combines with J gene TRBJ1-4, with D possibly being TRBD1 (6 bases). From germline, CDR1 is MGHRA and CDR2 YSYEKL. V was shortened by 1 base and J by 5 bases, with 17 bases between the two germline ends. CDR3 length equals 17 residues. This chain's CDR3 is CASSQVPEGGANEKLFF. CDR3 bases: TGCGCCAGCAGCCAAGTTCCGGAGGGGGGGGCGAATGAAAAACTGTTTTTT.

The chain employs TRBV7-9 and TRBJ2-3; maybe TRBD2 (6 bases). V lost 2 bases and J lost 2, with 14 bases in between. The CDR3 contains 16 residues. Germline V lookup: CDR1 SEHNR, CDR2 FQNEAQ (reference sequence). CDR3: CASSLRGGLPTDTQYF. CDR3 coding DNA: TGTGCCAGCAGCTTAAGGGGAGGACTTCCCACAGATACGCAGTATTTT.

This clone appeared once. The V and J genes are TRBV30 and TRBJ1-2; D may be TRBD1 (6 bases). The CDR3 has 14 residues. Deletions cut 2 bases from V and 5 bases from J, with 15 bases between. Germline loops: CDR1 GTSNPN, CDR2 SVGIG (reference sequence). In DNA, the CDR3 is TGTGCCTGGAGTTTGGGGGCCGTTCGGTATGGCTACACCTTC. Translated, it gives CAWSLGAVRYGYTF.

The chain combines TRBV5-1 with TRBJ1-4; 9 bases map to TRBD1. The CDR3 sequence is 15 residues long. The trim removed 2 bases at V and 8 bases at J, leaving 7 bases unmatched. Germline V gene lookup returns CDR1 SGHRS and CDR2 YFSETQ. CDR3 region: CASSFQTGGSEKLFF. The CDR3 DNA sequence: TGCGCCAGCAGCTTCCAGACAGGGGGGAGCGAAAAACTGTTTTTT.

The V gene is TRBV4-1, the J gene TRBJ2-5; 8 bases map to TRBD2. The CDR3 consists of 15 residues. The J segment lost 5 bases and the V segment lost 3 bases, leaving 8 bases of the junction unmatched. Germline values: CDR1 MGHRA, CDR2 YSYEKL. The CDR3 sequence: CASSQYTSGGETQYF. CDR3 bases: TGCGCCAGCAGCCAGTACACTAGCGGAGGGGAGACCCAGTACTTC.

In its sample, this clone was seen a few times. The rearrangement links TRBV28 to TRBJ1-5; D gene ambiguous. The germline V gene has CDR1 MDHEN and CDR2 SYDVKM. CDR3 size: 12 residues. V was shortened by 5 bases and J by 11 bases, with 13 bases between the two germline ends. CDR3 region: CASSTGPGAQHF. The CDR3 DNA reads TGTGCCAGCAGTACTGGACCCGGGGCCCAGCATTTT.

This chain joins TRBV10-3 and TRBJ2-7; 13 bases agree with TRBD2. CDR3 length equals 17 residues. V lost 4 bases and J lost 0; bases outside the gene matches: 6. CDR1 and CDR2 from the germline V gene are ENHRY and SYGVKD. The CDR3 DNA reads as TGTGCCATCAGTGGGACTAGCGGGAGCGCCTACTCCTACGAGCAGTACTTC. Its translation: CAISGTSGSAYSYEQYF.

This clone has only one observation. The chain has TRBV29-1 and TRBJ2-5, with 8 bases lining up with TRBD2. J gave up 3 bases and V 0 bases, and 9 bases lay outside the gene matches. Germline CDR1 is SQVTM and CDR2 is ANQGSEA. The CDR3 consists of 16 residues. The CDR3 sequence is CSVEDPGGAGEETQYF. CDR3 bases: TGCAGCGTTGAAGATCCGGGGGGGGCAGGTGAAGAGACCCAGTACTTC. The entire variable domain, with the rest obtained from reference TRBV29-1 and TRBJ2-5, is as follows: SAVISQKPSRDICQRGTSLTIQCQVDSQVTMMFWYRQQPGQSLTLIATANQGSEATYESGFVIDKFPISRPNLTFSTLTVSNMSPEDSSIYLCSVEDPGGAGEETQYFGPGTRLLVL.

In this sample, this clone turned up once. The V gene is TRBV2, the J gene TRBJ1-4, with 7 bases identical to TRBD1. The CDR3 is made up of 17 amino acids. V lost 10 bases, J lost 5 bases, and 19 bases stayed unmatched. Germline V gene lookup returns CDR1 SNHLY and CDR2 FYNNEI. CDR3 residues: CAITPGQIGIVNEKLFF. The DNA for the CDR3 is TGTGCCATCACCCCGGGACAGATCGGTATAGTGAATGAAAAACTGTTTTTT.

This clone appeared a single time. Here the CDR3 DNA reads TGTGCCAGCAGTGAACGAGGGGAGGACACCGGGGAGCTGTTTTTT. It codes for CASSERGEDTGELFF. The rearrangement joins TRBV25-1 to TRBJ2-2, with D possibly being TRBD2 (6 bases). Trimming pared 2 bases from V and 3 bases from J, leaving 10 bases between. CDR1 MGHDK and CDR2 SYGVNS come from the germline V gene. CDR3 length equals 15 residues. Together with reference TRBV25-1 and TRBJ2-2, the CDR3 gives the full variable domain: EADIYQTPRYLVIGTGKKITLECSQTMGHDKMYWYQQDPGMELHLIHYSYGVNSTEKGDLSSESTVSRIRTEHFPLTLESARPSHTSQYLCASSERGEDTGELFFGEGSRLTVL.